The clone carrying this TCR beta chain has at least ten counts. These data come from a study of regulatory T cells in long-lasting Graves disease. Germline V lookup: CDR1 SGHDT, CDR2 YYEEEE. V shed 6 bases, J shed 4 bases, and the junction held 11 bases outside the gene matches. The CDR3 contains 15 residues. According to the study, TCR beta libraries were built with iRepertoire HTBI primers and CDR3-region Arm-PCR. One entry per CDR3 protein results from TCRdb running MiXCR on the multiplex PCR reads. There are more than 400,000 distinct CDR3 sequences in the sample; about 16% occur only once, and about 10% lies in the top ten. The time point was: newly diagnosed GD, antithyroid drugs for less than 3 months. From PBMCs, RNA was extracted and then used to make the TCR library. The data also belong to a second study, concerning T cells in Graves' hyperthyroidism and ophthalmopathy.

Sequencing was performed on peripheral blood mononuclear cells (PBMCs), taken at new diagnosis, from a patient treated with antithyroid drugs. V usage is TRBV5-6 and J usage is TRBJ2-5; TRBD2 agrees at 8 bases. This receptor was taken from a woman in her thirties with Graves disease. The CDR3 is CASIITREGRETQYF. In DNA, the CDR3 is TGTGCCAGCATCATTACACGGGAGGGCCGAGAGACCCAGTACTTC.